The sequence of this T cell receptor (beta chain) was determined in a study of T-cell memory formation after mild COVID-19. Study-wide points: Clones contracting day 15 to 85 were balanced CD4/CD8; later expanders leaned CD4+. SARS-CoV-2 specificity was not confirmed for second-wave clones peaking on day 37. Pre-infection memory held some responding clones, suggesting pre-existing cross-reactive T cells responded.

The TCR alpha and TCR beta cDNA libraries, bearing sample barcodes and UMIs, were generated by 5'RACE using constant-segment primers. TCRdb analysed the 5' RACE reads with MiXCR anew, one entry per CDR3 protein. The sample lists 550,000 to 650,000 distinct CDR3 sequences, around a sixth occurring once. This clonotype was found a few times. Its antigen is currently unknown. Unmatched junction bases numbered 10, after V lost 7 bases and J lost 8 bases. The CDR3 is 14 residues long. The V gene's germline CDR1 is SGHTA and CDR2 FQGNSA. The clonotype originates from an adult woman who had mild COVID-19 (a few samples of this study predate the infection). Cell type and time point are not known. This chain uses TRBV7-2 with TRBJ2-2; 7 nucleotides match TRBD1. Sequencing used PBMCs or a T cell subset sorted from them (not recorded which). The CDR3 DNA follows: TGTGCCAGCACTCTGGGGCAGGGGGAGGGGGAGCTGTTTTTT. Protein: CASTLGQGEGELFF.